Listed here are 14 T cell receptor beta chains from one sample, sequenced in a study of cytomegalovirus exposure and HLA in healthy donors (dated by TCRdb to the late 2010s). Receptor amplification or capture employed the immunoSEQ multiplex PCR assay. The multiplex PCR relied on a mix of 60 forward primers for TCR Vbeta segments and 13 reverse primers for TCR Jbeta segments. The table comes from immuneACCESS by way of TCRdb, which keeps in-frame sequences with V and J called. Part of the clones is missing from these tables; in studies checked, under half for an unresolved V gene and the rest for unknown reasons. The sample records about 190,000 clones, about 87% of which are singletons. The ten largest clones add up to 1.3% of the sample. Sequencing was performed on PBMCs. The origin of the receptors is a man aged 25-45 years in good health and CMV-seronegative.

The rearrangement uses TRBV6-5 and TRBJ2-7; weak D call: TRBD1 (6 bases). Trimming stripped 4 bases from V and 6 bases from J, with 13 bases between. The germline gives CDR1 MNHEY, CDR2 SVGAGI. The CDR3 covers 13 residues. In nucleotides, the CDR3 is TGTGCCAGCAGTTTACAGGGAAGGGGCGAGCAGTACTTC. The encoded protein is CASSLQGRGEQYF.

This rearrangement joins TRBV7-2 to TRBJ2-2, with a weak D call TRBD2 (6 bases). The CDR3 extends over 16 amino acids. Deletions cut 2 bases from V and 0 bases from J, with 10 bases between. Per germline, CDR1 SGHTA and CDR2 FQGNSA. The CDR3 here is CASSLIGGSNTGELFF. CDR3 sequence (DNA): TGTGCCAGCAGCTTAATTGGGGGGTCGAACACCGGGGAGCTGTTTTTT.

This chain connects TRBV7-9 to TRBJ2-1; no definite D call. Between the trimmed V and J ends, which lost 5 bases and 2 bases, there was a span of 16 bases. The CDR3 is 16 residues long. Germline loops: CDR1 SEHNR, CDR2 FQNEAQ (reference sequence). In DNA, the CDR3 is TGTGCCAGCAGCCTTAGGCCTTTTACTACCTACAATGAGCAGTTCTTC. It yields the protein CASSLRPFTTYNEQFF.

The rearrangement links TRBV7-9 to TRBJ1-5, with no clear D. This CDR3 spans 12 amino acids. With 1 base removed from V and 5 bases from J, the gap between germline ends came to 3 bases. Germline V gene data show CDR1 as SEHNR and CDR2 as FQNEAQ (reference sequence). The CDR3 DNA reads TGTGCCAGCAGCTTAGTAGATCAGCCCCAGCATTTT. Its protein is CASSLVDQPQHF.

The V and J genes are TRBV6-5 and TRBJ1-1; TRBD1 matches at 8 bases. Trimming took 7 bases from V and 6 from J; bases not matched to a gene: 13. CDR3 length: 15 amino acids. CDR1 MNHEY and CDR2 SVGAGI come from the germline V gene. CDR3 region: CASTTLTGARPEAFF. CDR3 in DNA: TGTGCCAGCACCACCCTGACAGGGGCCCGACCTGAAGCTTTCTTT.

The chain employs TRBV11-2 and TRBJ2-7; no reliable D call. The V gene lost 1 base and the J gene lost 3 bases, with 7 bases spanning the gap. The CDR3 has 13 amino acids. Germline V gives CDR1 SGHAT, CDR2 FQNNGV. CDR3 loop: CASSLAHSYEQYF. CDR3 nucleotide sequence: TGTGCCAGCAGCTTAGCCCACAGCTACGAGCAGTACTTC.

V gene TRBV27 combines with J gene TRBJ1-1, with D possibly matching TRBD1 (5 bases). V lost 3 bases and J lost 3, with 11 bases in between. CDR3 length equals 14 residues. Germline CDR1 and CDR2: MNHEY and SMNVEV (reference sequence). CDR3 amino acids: CASSFQGLHTEAFF. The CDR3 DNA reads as TGTGCCAGCAGTTTCCAGGGACTTCACACTGAAGCTTTCTTT.

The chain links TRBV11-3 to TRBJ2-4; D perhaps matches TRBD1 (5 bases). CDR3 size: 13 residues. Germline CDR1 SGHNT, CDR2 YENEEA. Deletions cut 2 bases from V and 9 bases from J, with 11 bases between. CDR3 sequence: CASSLSRASIQYF. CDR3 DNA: TGTGCCAGCAGCTTAAGCAGGGCTAGCATTCAGTACTTC.

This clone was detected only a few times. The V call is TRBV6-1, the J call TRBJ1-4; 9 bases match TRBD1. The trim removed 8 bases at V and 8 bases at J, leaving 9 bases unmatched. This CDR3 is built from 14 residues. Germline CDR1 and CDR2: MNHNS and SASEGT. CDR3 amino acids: CASGSTGGSEKLFF. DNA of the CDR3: TGTGCCAGCGGGTCGACAGGGGGAAGCGAAAAACTGTTTTTT.

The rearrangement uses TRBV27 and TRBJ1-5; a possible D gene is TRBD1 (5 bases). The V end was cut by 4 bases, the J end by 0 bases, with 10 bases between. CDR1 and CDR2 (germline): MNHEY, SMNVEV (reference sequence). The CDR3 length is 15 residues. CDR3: CASSSVGGSNQPQHF. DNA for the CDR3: TGTGCCAGCAGTTCAGTGGGGGGTAGCAATCAGCCCCAGCATTTT.

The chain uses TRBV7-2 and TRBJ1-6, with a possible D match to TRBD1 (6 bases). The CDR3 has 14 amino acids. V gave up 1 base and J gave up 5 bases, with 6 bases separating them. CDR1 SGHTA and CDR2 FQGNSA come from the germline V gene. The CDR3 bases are TGTGCCAGCAGCTTAGGGACAGATAATTCACCCCTCCACTTT. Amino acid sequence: CASSLGTDNSPLHF.

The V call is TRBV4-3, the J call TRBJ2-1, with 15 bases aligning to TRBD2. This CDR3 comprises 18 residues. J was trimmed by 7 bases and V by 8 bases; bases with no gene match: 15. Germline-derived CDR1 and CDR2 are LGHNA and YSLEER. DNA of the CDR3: TGCGCCAGCTCCCAAGGGGGACTAGCGGGGGGTCCGAGTAATGAGCAGTTCTTC. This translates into CASSQGGLAGGPSNEQFF.

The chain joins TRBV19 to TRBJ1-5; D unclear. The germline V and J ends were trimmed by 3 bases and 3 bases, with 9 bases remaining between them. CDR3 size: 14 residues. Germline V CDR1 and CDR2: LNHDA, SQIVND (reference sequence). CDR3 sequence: CASSMGRVNQPQHF. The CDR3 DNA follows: TGTGCCAGTAGTATGGGGAGGGTCAATCAGCCCCAGCATTTT.

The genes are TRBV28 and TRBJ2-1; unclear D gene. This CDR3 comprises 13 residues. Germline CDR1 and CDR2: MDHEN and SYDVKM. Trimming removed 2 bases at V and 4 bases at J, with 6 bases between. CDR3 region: CASSLQAYNEQFF. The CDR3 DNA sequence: TGTGCCAGCAGTTTACAGGCATACAATGAGCAGTTCTTC.